The sequence of this T cell receptor beta chain was determined in a study of T cell changes during pregnancy in multiple sclerosis. This table comes from immunoSEQ multiplex PCR, and its TCRdb copy is limited to in-frame clones, with some not included. The sample records about 42,000 clones, roughly 84% being singletons. The V gene end was trimmed by 6 bases and the J gene end by 12 bases; junction bases not matched to a gene: 18. Germline-derived CDR1 and CDR2 are KGHSH and LQKENI. The CDR3 length is 16 residues. The sample was CD4+ T cells from peripheral blood mononuclear cells, taken before pregnancy. This TCR was sampled from a female donor with multiple sclerosis, enrolled in a pregnancy study. This sequence joins TRBV18 and TRBJ2-1; 9 bases agree with TRBD2. The CDR3 sequence: CASSPQEGYAGGLQFF. In nucleotides, the CDR3 is TGTGCCAGCTCCCCTCAAGAAGGATATGCGGGAGGGCTGCAGTTCTTC.